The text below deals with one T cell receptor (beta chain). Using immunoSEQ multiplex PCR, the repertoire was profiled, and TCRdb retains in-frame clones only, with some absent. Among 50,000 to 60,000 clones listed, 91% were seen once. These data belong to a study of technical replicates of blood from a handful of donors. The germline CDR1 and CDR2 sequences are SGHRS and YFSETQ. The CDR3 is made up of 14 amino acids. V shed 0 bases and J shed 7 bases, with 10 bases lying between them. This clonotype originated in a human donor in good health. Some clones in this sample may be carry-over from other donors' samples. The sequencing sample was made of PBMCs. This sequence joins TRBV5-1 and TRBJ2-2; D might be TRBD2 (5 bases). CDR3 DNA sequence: TGCGCCAGCAGCTTGGATTCGGGAATCGGGGAGCTGTTTTTT. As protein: CASSLDSGIGELFF. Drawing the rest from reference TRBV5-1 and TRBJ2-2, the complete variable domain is KAGVTQTPRYLIKTRGQQVTLSCSPISGHRSVSWYQQTPGQGLQFLFEYFSETQRNKGNFPGRFSGRQFSNSRSEMNVSTLELGDSALYLCASSLDSGIGELFFGEGSRLTVL.